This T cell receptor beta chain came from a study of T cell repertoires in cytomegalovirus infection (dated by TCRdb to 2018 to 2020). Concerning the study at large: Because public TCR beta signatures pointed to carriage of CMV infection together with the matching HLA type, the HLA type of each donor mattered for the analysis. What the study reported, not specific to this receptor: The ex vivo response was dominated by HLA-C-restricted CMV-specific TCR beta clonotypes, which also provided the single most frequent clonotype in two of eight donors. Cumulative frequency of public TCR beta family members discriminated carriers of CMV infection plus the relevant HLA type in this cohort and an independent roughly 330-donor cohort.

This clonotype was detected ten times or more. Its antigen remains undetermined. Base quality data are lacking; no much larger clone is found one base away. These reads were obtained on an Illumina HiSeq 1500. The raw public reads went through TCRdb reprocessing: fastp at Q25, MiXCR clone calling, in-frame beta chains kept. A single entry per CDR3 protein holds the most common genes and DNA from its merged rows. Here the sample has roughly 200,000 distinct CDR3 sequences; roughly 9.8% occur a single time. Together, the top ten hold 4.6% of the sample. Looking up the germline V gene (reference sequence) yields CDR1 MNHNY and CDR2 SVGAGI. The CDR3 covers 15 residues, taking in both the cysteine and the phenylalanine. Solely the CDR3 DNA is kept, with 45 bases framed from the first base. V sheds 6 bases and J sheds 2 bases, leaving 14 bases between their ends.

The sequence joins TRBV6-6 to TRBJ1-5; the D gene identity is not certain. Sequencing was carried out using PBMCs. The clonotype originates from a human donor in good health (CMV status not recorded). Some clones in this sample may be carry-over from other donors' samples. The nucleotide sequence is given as TGTGCCAGCAGGACGGAGGGAATCGGCAATCAGCCCCAGCATTTT. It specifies CASRTEGIGNQPQHF.